Described below is a single TCR beta chain sequence and its context. This sample is drawn from a study of technical replicates of blood from a handful of donors. Measured with immunoSEQ multiplex PCR; TCRdb has only the in-frame clones, and not every one. The table records roughly 72,000 clones, roughly 91% of them present only once. Trimming removed 1 base from V and 3 bases from J; junction bases left unmatched: 5. Germline assignment: CDR1 GTSNPN and CDR2 SVGIG (reference sequence). This CDR3 is 14 amino acids long. The sequencing input was T cells isolated from PBMCs. This sequence originates from a human donor in good health. The rearrangement uses TRBV30 and TRBJ2-7; TRBD2 matches at 8 bases. The CDR3 region has the DNA TGTGCCTGGAGTGAAGGCGGGACTAGCTACGAGCAGTACTTC. It translates to CAWSEGGTSYEQYF.